This T cell receptor (beta chain) was sequenced during a study of regulatory T cells in long-lasting Graves disease (dated by TCRdb to the early 2020s). Some background on the complete study: Antithyroid drugs had been taken for less than 3 months by newly diagnosed Graves' disease patients. The study took place in China and was registered as a clinical trial. TCR sequencing covered about 13 persistent and roughly 20 newly diagnosed Graves' disease patients, around 33 samples in total. Persistent Graves' disease patients were compared with newly diagnosed Graves' disease patients by peripheral blood TCR sequencing and RNA sequencing.

General findings and caveats noted by the study authors: Preferential use of TRBV28, TRBJ1-2 and TRBJ2-5 was observed in persistent disease, whereas TRBV20-1 and TRBJ2-1 were favored in newly diagnosed disease. The small sample size was acknowledged by the authors as a limitation that may reduce accuracy. Sequencing and analysis were limited to the TCR beta chain. A larger number of public clonotypes was shared among persistent patients (fewer than 3,000) than among newly diagnosed patients (approximately 930). Peripheral blood alone was examined, since thyroid tissue, which constituted the primary lesion, could not be accessed. Compared with newly diagnosed patients, patients with persistent Graves' disease had lower TCR Shannon entropy and fewer highly expanded clones, which suggests clonal expansion.

There are many counts of this clonotype. Its antigen is not yet known. It has no much larger one-base neighbor in the sample; base qualities were not kept. The library was produced with multiplex PCR. The instrument given in TCRdb is Illumina HiSeq 4000. TCR beta libraries were built with iRepertoire HTBI primers and Arm-PCR amplification of CDR3 regions. Before sequencing, the PCR products went through gel purification. The source study handled its data this way. Gene usage analysis of CDR3 amino acid clonotypes used the approximately 62 TRBV and 11 to 15 TRBJ segments found across samples. COPE and FqMerger were used to merge the filtered high-quality paired reads into contigs. BLAST was used to align contigs to IMGT TRBV, TRBD and TRBJ reference genes, and CDR3 was defined according to IMGT. Any clonotype with a frequency above 0.1% was classified as a highly expanded clone. Shannon entropy served as the measure of repertoire diversity, while the Gini coefficient captured V-J evenness. A clonotype found in more than one individual was treated as public. The public reads were run again by TCRdb, first through fastp at Q25 and then through MiXCR, and only productive beta chains were kept. One record per CDR3 amino acid sequence lists the most common genes and DNA. In this record, the V and J calls reflect TCRdb's handling and not the investigators' own analysis. Counted in this sample were 350,000 to 550,000 distinct CDR3 sequences; more than 13% of them appeared once. Clones ranked in the top ten supply around 17% of the sample.

This specimen's time point label, interpreted: newly diagnosed GD, antithyroid drugs for less than 3 months. For both TCR sequencing and RNA sequencing, RNA was extracted from PBMCs using TRIzol. Graves' disease was diagnosed according to American Thyroid Association guidelines. Patients for the study were recruited at an endocrinology department in Xi'an, China. Each patient gave approximately 9 milliliters of peripheral blood, collected in an EDTA anticoagulant tube. Ficoll Paque Plus density gradient separation was used to isolate PBMCs, and no additional T cell sorting was done. An Agilent 2100 Bioanalyzer and agarose gel were used to check RNA quality, and a NanoDrop 2000 was used to measure RNA concentration. The CDR3, cysteine through phenylalanine, is 12 amino acids long. Only CDR3 DNA is held: 36 bases, read in frame from base 1. V is reduced by 3 bases and J by 7 bases, leaving a spacing of 7 bases between them.

Separately, the same data were catalogued under a study of T cells in Graves' hyperthyroidism and ophthalmopathy. In that second paper, the authors write: Graves' hyperthyroidism was defined as stable when no progression to ophthalmopathy occurred over 18 months of follow-up. Hyperthyroidism patients were newly diagnosed, had a disease duration of under 2 months, and were aged 18 to 65 years. Any patient with an uncontrolled infection, another autoimmune disease, pregnancy or lactation was excluded. Clinical symptoms, serum thyroxine and TRAb, thyroid ultrasound, and orbital computed tomography formed the basis for the diagnoses. A first-round RT-PCR of the TCR CDR3 used the HTBI primer set with the Qiagen OneStep RT-PCR kit. Most expanded thyroid clonotypes (frequency above 0.001) were also detected in blood, suggesting blood repertoires may reflect thyroid immune responses. A 13 V-J signature model separated ophthalmopathy from stable hyperthyroidism, with around 88% sensitivity and approximately 81% specificity in cross-validation and 80%/75% in testing. During validation, the model predicted progression to ophthalmopathy a median of around six months ahead of onset, with 70.59% sensitivity and roughly 75% specificity. TCR V-J signatures able to tell the groups apart were searched for in a discovery cohort of 100 or so patients, of whom fewer than 45 had Graves' ophthalmopathy and under 65 had stable Graves' hyperthyroidism. An independent validation cohort of around 19 hyperthyroidism patients and about 15 patients who later progressed to ophthalmopathy tested prospective prediction of ophthalmopathy. The 100 discovery patients were randomly divided into training and test sets at a 7:3 ratio. In several Graves' hyperthyroidism patients, the study also compared T-cell repertoires from thyroid tissue with T-cell repertoires from blood. After sampling, hyperthyroidism patients received methimazole starting at 30 mg daily, and ophthalmopathy patients received high-dose intravenous methylprednisolone. Libraries were constructed in a second round of multiplex PCR, after which size selection and purification were performed. Paired-end sequencing of the libraries was performed with 100 bp reads on an Illumina HiSeq2000. Raw data were processed with SOAPnuke, discarding reads with adapters, uncalled bases, mean Phred below 15, or no exact constant-primer or identifier match. COPE v1.2.5 was used to merge the high-quality paired reads, and each unique nucleotide sequence was defined as a clonotype. Clonotypes were aligned to IMGT TRBV, TRBD and TRBJ reference segments using MiTCR v1.1. Only V-J combinations with frequency above 0.0001, covering 99% to 99.2% of repertoires, were analysed. The TCS score was defined as the ratio of F50 (clonal expansion) to E x V (chaos), calculated using BLOSUM62-based TCRdist between CDR3 peptides within each V-J. Welch's t-statistics and random forest reduced several hundred V-J features to 13, which were used in a naive Bayes classifier (R e1071). No statistical method was used to set the sample size in advance, and investigators knew the group allocation. The paper describes TCR Vbeta CDR3 sequencing of more than 120 peripheral blood samples, made up of around 41 ophthalmopathy patients, around 78 hyperthyroidism patients and some 17 progressor patients.

The origin of this receptor is a woman aged 30 to 39 with Graves disease. Donor details come from another sample of the same person, matched by shared clones. This chain joins TRBV12-3 or TRBV12-4 to TRBJ2-1; no D segment can be confidently identified. The sequencing used peripheral blood mononuclear cells (PBMCs), collected at new diagnosis, from a patient treated with antithyroid drugs. In nucleotides, the sequence is TGTGCCAGCAGTTTTCATAGGAATGAGCAGTTCTTC. Its protein is CASSFHRNEQFF.